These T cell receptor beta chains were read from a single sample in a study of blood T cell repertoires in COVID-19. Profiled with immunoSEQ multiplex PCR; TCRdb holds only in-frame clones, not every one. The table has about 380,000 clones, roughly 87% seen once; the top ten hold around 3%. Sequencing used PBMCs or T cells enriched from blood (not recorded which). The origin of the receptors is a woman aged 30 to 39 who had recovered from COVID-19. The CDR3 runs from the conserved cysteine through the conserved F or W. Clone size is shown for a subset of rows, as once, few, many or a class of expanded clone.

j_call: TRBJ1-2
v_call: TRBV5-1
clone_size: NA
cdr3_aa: CASSLGDSLYGYTF

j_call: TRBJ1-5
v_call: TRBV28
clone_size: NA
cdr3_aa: CASSFSNQPQHF

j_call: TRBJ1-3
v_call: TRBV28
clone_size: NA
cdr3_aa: CASSSQATSGNTIYF

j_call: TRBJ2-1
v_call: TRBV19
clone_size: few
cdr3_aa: CASSSGLAGGRGEQFF

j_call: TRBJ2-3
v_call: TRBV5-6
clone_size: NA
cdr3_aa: CASSPTGGRADTQYF

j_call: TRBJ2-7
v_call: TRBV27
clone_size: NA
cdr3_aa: CASSLMGLGPYEQYF

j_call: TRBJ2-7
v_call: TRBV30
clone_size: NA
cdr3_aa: CAWRRGSTYEQYF

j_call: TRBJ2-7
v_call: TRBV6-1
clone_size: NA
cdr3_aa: CASSEDREQYF

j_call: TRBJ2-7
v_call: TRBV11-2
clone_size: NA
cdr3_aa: CASSFKQGSHEQYF

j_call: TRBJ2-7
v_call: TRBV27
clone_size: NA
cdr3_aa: CASSLSGAHTREQYF

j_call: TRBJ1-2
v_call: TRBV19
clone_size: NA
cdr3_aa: CASSMTGDYGYTF

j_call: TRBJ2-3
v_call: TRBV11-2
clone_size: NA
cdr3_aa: CASSRGGWGTDTQYF

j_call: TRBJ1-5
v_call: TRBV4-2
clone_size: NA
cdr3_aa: CASSQDQGTEWSNQPQHF

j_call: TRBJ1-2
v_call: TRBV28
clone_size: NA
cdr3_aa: CASSSTGGDYGYTF

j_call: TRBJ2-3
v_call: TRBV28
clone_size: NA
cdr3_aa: CASSFSGSSDTQYF

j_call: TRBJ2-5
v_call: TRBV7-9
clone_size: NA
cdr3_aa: CASSSAGGPETQYF

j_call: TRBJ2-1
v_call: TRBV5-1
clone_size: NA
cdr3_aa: CASSPGVGAYNEQFF

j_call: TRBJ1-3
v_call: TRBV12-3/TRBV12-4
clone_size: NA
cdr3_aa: CASSIGQGVTIYF

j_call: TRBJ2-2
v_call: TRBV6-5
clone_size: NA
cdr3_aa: CASSYAGLNTGELFF

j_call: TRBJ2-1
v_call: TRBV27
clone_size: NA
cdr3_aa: CASSTRTGHNEQFF

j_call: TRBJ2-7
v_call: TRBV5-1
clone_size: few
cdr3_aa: CASRPGTSRDEQYF

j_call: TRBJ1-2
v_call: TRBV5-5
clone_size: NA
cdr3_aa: CASSLEWANYGYTF

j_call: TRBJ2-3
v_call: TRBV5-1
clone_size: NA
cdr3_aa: CASSLVGSSTDTQYF

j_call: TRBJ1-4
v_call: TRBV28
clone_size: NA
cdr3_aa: CASSLPSGGSTPTNEKLFF

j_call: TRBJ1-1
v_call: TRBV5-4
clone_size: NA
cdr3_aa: CASSLGPQGTNTEAFF

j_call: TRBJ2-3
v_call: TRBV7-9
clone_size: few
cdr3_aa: CASSLSGESTDTQYF

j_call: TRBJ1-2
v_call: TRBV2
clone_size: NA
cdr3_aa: CASKTGVGGYTF

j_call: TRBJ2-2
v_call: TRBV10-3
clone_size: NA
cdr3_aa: CAIGASGGARELIF

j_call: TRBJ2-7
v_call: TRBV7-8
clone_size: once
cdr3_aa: CASSQSSYEQYF

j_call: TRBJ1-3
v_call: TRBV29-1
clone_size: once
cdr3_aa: CSVLAGNTIYF

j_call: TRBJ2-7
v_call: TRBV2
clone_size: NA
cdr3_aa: CASRGTGAVEQYF

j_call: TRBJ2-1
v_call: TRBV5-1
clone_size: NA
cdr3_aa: CASSRDRNNEQFF

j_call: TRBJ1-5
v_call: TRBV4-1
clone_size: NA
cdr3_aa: CASSQAGQGLGNQPQHF

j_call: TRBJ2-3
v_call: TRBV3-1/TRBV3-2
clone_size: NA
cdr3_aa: CASSSYTDTQYF

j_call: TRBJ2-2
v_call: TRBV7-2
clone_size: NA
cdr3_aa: CASSLYRHTGELFF

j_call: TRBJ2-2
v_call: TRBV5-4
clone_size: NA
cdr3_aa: CASSLAGRITGELFF

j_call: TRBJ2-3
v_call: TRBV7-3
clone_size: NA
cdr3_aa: CASSPYITSGGTDTQYF

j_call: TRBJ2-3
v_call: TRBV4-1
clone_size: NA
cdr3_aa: CASSQVFLAGGSSTDTQYF

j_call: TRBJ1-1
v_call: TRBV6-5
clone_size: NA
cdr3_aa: CASSSLRGTEAFF

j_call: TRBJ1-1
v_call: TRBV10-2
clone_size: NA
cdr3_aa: CASRTTVNTEAFF

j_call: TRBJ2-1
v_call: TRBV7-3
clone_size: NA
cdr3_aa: CASSLTSGGMNEQFF

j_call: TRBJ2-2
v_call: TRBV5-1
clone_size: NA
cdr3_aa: CASSLTGARGSGELFF

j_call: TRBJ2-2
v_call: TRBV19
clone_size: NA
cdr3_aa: CASRGQGASSGELFF

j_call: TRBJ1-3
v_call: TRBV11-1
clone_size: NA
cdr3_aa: CASSFVTGISGNTIYF

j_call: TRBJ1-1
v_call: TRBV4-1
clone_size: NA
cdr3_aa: CASSQRGGALNTEAFF

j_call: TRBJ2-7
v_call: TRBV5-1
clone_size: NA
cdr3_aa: CASSFLDRGVPGYEQYF

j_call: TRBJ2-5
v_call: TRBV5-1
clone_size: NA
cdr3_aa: CASSLGSIQETQYF

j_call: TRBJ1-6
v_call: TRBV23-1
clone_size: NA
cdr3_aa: CASSQLRQFSPLHF

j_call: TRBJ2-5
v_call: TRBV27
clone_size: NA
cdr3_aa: CASSLDRGLETQYF

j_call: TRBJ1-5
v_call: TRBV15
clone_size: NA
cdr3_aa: CATSRGVERDSNQPQHF

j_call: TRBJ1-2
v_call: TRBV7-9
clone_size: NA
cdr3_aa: CASSGTVTNCGYTF

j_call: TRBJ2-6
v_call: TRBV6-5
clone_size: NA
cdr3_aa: CASSTQGAGANVLTF

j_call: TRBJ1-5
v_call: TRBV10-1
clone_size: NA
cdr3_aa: CASIPTGQGSNQPQHF

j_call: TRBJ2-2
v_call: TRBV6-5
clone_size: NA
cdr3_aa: CASYNRGGSGELFF

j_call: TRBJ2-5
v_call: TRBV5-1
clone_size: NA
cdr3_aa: CASSLRLAGETQYF

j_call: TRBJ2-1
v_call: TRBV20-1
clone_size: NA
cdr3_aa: CSAPYNEQFF

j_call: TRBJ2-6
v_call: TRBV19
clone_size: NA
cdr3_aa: CASSGLPGANVLTF

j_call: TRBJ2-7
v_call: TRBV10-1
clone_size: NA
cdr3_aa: CARGGRSYEQYF

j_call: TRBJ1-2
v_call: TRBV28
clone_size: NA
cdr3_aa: CASSLGAVTYGYTF

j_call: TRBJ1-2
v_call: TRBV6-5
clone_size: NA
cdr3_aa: CASSPYTNYGYTF